Ten or more counts support the clone carrying this T cell receptor beta chain. Its specificity is unknown. This specimen comes from a study of CD8 T cells in ankylosing spondylitis. Study results and limitations: Reportedly, disease-linked clones are significantly enriched in ankylosing spondylitis patients' matched synovial fluid.

This CDR3 has 13 amino acids. CDR1 SGDLS and CDR2 YYNGEE come from the germline V gene. The V end was cut by 4 bases, the J end by 9 bases, with 13 bases between. From the 5' RACE reads, TCRdb called clonotypes with MiXCR, one entry per CDR3 protein. This sample has about 8,800 distinct CDR3 sequences, with around 6% found just once. The sequence came from a female donor with ankylosing spondylitis or in good health (not recorded which). The chain recombines TRBV9 with TRBJ2-2; unclear D gene. The sequencing input was blood, either unsorted or a sorted T cell fraction (not recorded which). CDR3 sequence reads: CASSPQGPRELFF. The CDR3 nucleotides read TGTGCCAGCAGCCCCCAAGGGCCACGGGAGCTGTTTTTT.